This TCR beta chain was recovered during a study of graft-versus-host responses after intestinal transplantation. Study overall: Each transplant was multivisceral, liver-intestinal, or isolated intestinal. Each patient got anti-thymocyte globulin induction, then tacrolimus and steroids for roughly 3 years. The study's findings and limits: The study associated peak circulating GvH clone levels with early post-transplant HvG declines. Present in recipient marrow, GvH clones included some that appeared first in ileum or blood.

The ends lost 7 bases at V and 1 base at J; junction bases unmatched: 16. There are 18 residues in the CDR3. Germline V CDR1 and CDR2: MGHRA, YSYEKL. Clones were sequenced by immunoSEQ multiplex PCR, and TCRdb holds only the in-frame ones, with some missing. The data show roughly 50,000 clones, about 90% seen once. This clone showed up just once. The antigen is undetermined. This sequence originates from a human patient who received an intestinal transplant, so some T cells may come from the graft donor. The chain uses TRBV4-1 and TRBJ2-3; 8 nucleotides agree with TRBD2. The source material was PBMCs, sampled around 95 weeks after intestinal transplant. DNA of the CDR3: TGCGCCAGCATGGAGAGCCTCGCGGGGGGTGGGGGCACAGATACGCAGTATTTT. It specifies CASMESLAGGGGTDTQYF.